This T cell receptor beta chain is drawn from a study of T cells expressing NK-cell markers. Each CDR3 protein gets one entry in TCRdb, which reprocessed the 5' RACE reads and gives no DNA. There are some 440,000 distinct CDR3 sequences in the sample, with 1.4% to 1.5% held by the top ten. The sequence was collected from a woman aged 50 to 60 in good health. The material sequenced was blood T cells: a sorted CD56 or NKG2C T cell subset, CD4+ or CD8+ T cells, or bulk PBMC T cells (not recorded which).

This CDR3 is CASSLVSSRNEQFF. V and J are TRBV7-3 and TRBJ2-1. Germline V lookup: CDR1 SGHTA, CDR2 FQGTGA. The CDR3 totals 14 residues.